Reported below is one T cell receptor (beta chain). The data originate from a study of blood T cell repertoires in COVID-19. V lost 5 bases to trimming and J lost 5 bases; unmatched junction nucleotides: 7. This CDR3 comprises 15 residues. Germline V CDR1 and CDR2: LNHDA, SQIVND (reference sequence). TCRdb's copy holds only in-frame clones and misses some; the assay was immunoSEQ multiplex PCR. The table records 250,000 to 300,000 clones, 88% of them present only once. Sequencing used PBMCs or T cells enriched from blood (not recorded which). This receptor was identified in a woman between 55 and 75 years old in a cohort exposed to, infected with or recovered from COVID-19 (not recorded which). The genes are TRBV19 and TRBJ2-7; 12 bases align to TRBD2. DNA for the CDR3: TGTGCCAGTAGTGCTCCGGGACTAGCGGGTCACGAGCAGTACTTC. Translated, it gives CASSAPGLAGHEQYF.